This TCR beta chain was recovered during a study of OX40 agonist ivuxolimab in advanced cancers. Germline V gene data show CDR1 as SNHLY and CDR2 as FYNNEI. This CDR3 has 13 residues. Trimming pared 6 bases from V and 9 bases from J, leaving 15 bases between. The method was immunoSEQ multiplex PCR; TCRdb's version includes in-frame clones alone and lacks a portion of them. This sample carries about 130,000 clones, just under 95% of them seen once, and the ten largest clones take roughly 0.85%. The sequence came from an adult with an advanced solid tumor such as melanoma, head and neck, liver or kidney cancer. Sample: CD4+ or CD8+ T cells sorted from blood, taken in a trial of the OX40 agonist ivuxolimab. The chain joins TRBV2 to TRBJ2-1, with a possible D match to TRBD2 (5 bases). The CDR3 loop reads CASSPLLEGEQFF. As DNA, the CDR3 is TGTGCCAGCAGCCCCCTCCTTGAGGGTGAGCAGTTCTTC.